These 12 T cell receptor beta chains share one sample of origin, sequenced in a study of T cells in Graves' hyperthyroidism and ophthalmopathy. TCR beta CDR3 sequences were amplified from RNA transcripts. HTBI primers drove first-round RT-PCR of the TCR CDR3. In TCRdb, the multiplex PCR reads were re-called with MiXCR into one record per CDR3 protein. The data show over 350,000 distinct CDR3 sequences, 11% to 15% seen once. The sequenced sample consisted of blood. The receptors here all came from a man aged 45-65 years with Graves' ophthalmopathy.

Only a few counts were recorded for this clonotype. One junction end disagrees with the germline gene, perhaps due to a read error. The chain carries TRBV7-9 and TRBJ2-5; a possible D gene is TRBD2 (5 bases). Germline-derived CDR1 and CDR2 are SEHNR and FQNEAQ (reference sequence). The CDR3 is made up of 12 amino acids. CDR3 coding DNA: TGCGCCAGCAGCTTAGCGCTACAGACCCAGTACTTC. Translated, it gives CASSLALQTQYF.

The table lists this clonotype with many counts. The chain has TRBV7-2 and TRBJ2-1, with D perhaps TRBD2 (6 bases). With 6 bases removed from V and 7 bases from J, the gap between germline ends came to 13 bases. The CDR3 loop spans 13 amino acids. Per germline, CDR1 SGHTA and CDR2 FQGNSA. CDR3 protein: CASRNGGGNEQFF. The CDR3, as DNA: TGTGCCAGCAGGAATGGGGGAGGTAATGAGCAGTTCTTC.

This clonotype was detected many times. The gene calls are TRBV4-2 and TRBJ2-7, with TRBD1 as a possible D gene (5 bases). The CDR3 has 14 amino acids. V dropped 1 base and J dropped 2 bases, with 9 bases sitting between them. Germline CDR1 reads LGHNA; CDR2 reads YNFKEQ. Here the CDR3 reads CASSQGQIAYEQYF. As DNA, the CDR3 is TGTGCCAGCAGCCAAGGACAGATCGCCTACGAGCAGTACTTC.

The gene calls are TRBV20-1 and TRBJ2-7; a weak D match, TRBD1 (6 bases). CDR1 is DFQATT, CDR2 SNEGSKA, per germline (reference sequence). The CDR3 length is 12 residues. The CDR3 nucleotides are TGCAGCGCGAACAGGGCCGACATCGAGCAGTACTTC. As protein: CSANRADIEQYF.

This rearrangement joins TRBV14 to TRBJ2-4; D might be TRBD2 (5 bases). Deletions cut 0 bases from V and 6 bases from J, with 12 bases between. Germline V gene data show CDR1 as SGHDN and CDR2 as FVKESK. The CDR3 is 15 residues long. The CDR3 DNA reads as TGTGCCAGCAGCCAAGAGAAGGGAGTAGGAAACATTCAGTACTTC. Its protein is CASSQEKGVGNIQYF.

This rearrangement joins TRBV11-2 to TRBJ1-6, with 10 bases that match TRBD1. With 0 bases clipped from V and 7 bases from J, the junction kept 15 bases outside the gene matches. The CDR3 is 20 amino acids. Germline V gene data show CDR1 as SGHAT and CDR2 as FQNNGV. This CDR3 is CASSLEFPGTGAVRNSPLHF. The CDR3 DNA reads TGTGCCAGCAGCTTAGAGTTCCCTGGGACAGGGGCCGTACGGAATTCACCCCTCCACTTT. Filled out from reference TRBV11-2 and TRBJ1-6, the complete variable domain reads EAGVAQSPRYKIIEKRQSVAFWCNPISGHATLYWYQQILGQGPKLLIQFQNNGVVDDSQLPKDRFSAERLKGVDSTLKIQPAKLEDSAVYLCASSLEFPGTGAVRNSPLHFGNGTRLTVT.

This clonotype was seen repeatedly, ten times or more. CDR3 nucleotides: TGCAGTGCTAGAGATCCGACTAGGGGAGAATTGAATGAGCAGTTCTTC. It encodes CSARDPTRGELNEQFF. This chain uses TRBV20-1 with TRBJ2-1; perhaps TRBD2 as D (6 bases). The ends were cut back, 0 bases at V and 7 bases at J, with 19 bases in the middle. The germline gives CDR1 DFQATT, CDR2 SNEGSKA (reference sequence). The CDR3 contains 16 residues.

This clonotype was found a few times. The CDR3 DNA sequence: TGCGCCAGCAGCCAAGATACTGGTGGCTTATTACCGAGGTATTTT. Encoded protein: CASSQDTGGLLPRYF. This chain links TRBV4-1 with TRBJ2-3, with D unclear. Trimming took 0 bases from V and 14 from J, leaving 21 bases between them. CDR1 MGHRA and CDR2 YSYEKL come from the germline V gene. The CDR3 spans 15 residues.

This clonotype occurred many times. This chain's CDR3 is CASSPPPGIRNYGYTF. In DNA, the CDR3 is TGTGCCAGCAGCCCGCCACCGGGGATACGGAACTATGGCTACACCTTC. The V gene is TRBV11-3, the J gene TRBJ1-2; D call uncertain. The CDR3 spans 16 residues. Trimming removed 5 bases at V and 2 bases at J, with 18 bases between. CDR1 is SGHNT and CDR2 is YENEEA in the germline V gene.

The V gene is TRBV3-1, the J gene TRBJ2-7; D is possibly TRBD2 (6 bases). V was clipped by 5 bases and J by 6 bases, with 17 bases between them. This CDR3 region has 14 residues. Germline CDR1 and CDR2: LGHDT and YNNKEL (reference sequence). CDR3: CASSTAGLSGEQYF. The CDR3 nucleotides read TGTGCCAGCAGCACAGCGGGCCTATCGGGCGAGCAGTACTTC.

The chain combines TRBV7-9 with TRBJ2-2; perhaps TRBD1 as D (6 bases). V was shortened by 5 bases and J by 4 bases, with 14 bases between the two germline ends. This CDR3 comprises 15 residues. Per the germline V gene, CDR1 is SEHNR and CDR2 is FQNEAQ (reference sequence). The CDR3 DNA reads TGTGCCAGCAGCCCAATCCGAGGGGGCACCGGGGAGCTGTTTTTT. Translating it yields CASSPIRGGTGELFF.

V and J are TRBV28 and TRBJ2-2, with D perhaps TRBD2 (6 bases). Trimming took 1 base from V and 2 from J, leaving 11 bases between them. The CDR3 is made up of 16 amino acids. Germline CDR1 MDHEN, CDR2 SYDVKM. CDR3 residues: CASSLFGRGNTGELFF. The CDR3 region has the DNA TGTGCCAGCAGTTTATTTGGGCGGGGTAACACCGGGGAGCTGTTTTTT.